Sequencing of this T cell receptor (beta chain) was carried out in a study of T cell responses to AZD1222 COVID-19 vaccine. The germline CDR1 and CDR2 sequences are KGHSH and LQKENI. CDR3 length: 18 residues. The V gene end was trimmed by 2 bases and the J gene end by 3 bases; junction bases not matched to a gene: 15. Analyses pooled second doses at about 4 or about 12 weeks. A remark on this clone: Its antigen is currently unknown.

This table comes from immunoSEQ multiplex PCR, and its TCRdb copy is limited to in-frame clones, with some not included. This table holds 150,000 to 200,000 clones, more than 75% found once. Study-level findings and limits: Donor demographics were predominantly white British with a female majority; clonal diversity may be underestimated. Following two doses of AZD1222, Spike-specific TCR breadth and depth rose.

This clonotype was sampled from an adult who received the AZD1222 COVID-19 vaccine. Source: peripheral blood, taken 28 days after the second AZD1222 dose. The rearrangement uses TRBV18 and TRBJ2-7, with 8 bases fitting TRBD1. The CDR3 DNA reads TGTGCCAGCTCACCATTGGCAGGGGGCACGATAATGGTCTACGAGCAGTACTTC. Encoded protein: CASSPLAGGTIMVYEQYF.